The clone carrying this TCR beta chain has a handful of counts. The antigen remains unidentified. The sample belongs to a study of early T cells in non-severe SARS-CoV-2 infection. Study conclusions and caveats: Matches to VDJdb favored anti-spike CD8 responses and missed private and CD4 specificities.

The germline CDR1 and CDR2 sequences are SGDLS and YYNGEE. The V and J ends lost 4 bases and 7 bases, in that order; junction bases with no gene match: 6. The CDR3 is made up of 13 amino acids. Unique molecular identifiers were attached to individual cDNA molecules. TCRdb ran MiXCR on the 5' RACE reads and lists one entry per CDR3 protein. The sample has 75,000 to 90,000 distinct CDR3 sequences; around 13% are singletons. The V gene is TRBV9, the J gene TRBJ1-1; 8 bases agree with TRBD1. Specimen: whole blood. The receptor was isolated from an adult who was a healthcare worker with PCR-confirmed SARS-CoV-2 infection or an uninfected control (not recorded which). The CDR3 here is CASSFRTGHEAFF. The DNA of the CDR3 is TGTGCCAGCAGCTTCAGGACAGGGCATGAAGCTTTCTTT.